The rows below give T cell receptor beta chains drawn from one sample of a study of T cell repertoires in cytomegalovirus infection. These receptors have no identified antigens. TCRdb re-called the reads through MiXCR, storing one row per CDR3 protein. This repertoire shows roughly 990,000 distinct CDR3 sequences, approximately 31% found once; its top ten account for around 15%. Sample: cultured CD8+ T cells from PBMCs, taken from culture after CMV antigen stimulation. All receptors come from a human donor in good health (CMV status not recorded). Some clones in this sample may be carry-over from other donors' samples. CDR3s include the opening cysteine and the closing phenylalanine or tryptophan. A D gene is named only where the DNA matches it firmly. Only part of the rows carry a size: once, few, many, or a class if the clone is expanded.

size	V	D	J	DNA	CDR3
few	TRBV7-9	TRBD1	TRBJ2-7	TGTGCCAGCAGCCGGGGACAGGGTCACGAGCAGTACTTC	CASSRGQGHEQYF
.	TRBV23-1	.	TRBJ2-2	TGCGCCAGCAGTCAATCAGGATACGCCGGGGAGCTGTTTTTT	CASSQSGYAGELFF
.	TRBV12-5	.	TRBJ1-1	TGTGCTAGCGCTCCGGGGCACACTGAAGCTTTCTTT	CASAPGHTEAFF
.	TRBV4-1	.	TRBJ1-1	TGCGCCAGCAGCCGGGAGGGGCTTTTCGAAGCTTTCTTT	CASSREGLFEAFF
.	TRBV6-1	TRBD1	TRBJ2-5	TGTGCCAGCAGTGTGGAACAGGGGTTTTCAGATGCCCGGGAGACCCAGTACTTC	CASSVEQGFSDARETQYF
once	TRBV29-1	.	TRBJ2-7	TGCAGCGTTGGAGGGAGCCCCTACGAGCAGTACTTC	CSVGGSPYEQYF
few	TRBV5-6	TRBD1	TRBJ1-1	TGTGCCAGCAGCTTGGCAGGACAGGGGGTTAAGACTGAAGCTTTCTTT	CASSLAGQGVKTEAFF
.	TRBV18	.	TRBJ1-2	TGTGCCAGCTCACCAAGGTCAACGGACGGAGTGAGGCCCTACACCTTC	CASSPRSTDGVRPYTF
.	TRBV7-9	TRBD2	TRBJ2-7	TGTGCCAGCAGCTTCGGGGAGGGGCCAAACCCCTACGAGCAGTACTTC	CASSFGEGPNPYEQYF
.	TRBV7-9	TRBD1	TRBJ1-1	TGTGCCAGCAGCTTACCGAAGATTACAGGGGACATGAACACTGAAGCTTTCTTT	CASSLPKITGDMNTEAFF
.	TRBV4-2	TRBD1	TRBJ2-5	TGTGCCAGCAGCCAAGAGACAGGGGGGTACCAAGAGACCCAGTACTTC	CASSQETGGYQETQYF
.	TRBV15	.	TRBJ2-5	TGTGCCACCAGCAGGAGCAGGTTGGAGGAGACCCAGTACTTC	CATSRSRLEETQYF
.	TRBV6-1	.	TRBJ1-2	TGTGCCAGCAGTGAGTGGACGCAGGTCGCGGGTGGCTACACCTTC	CASSEWTQVAGGYTF
once	TRBV9	.	TRBJ1-2	TGTGCCAGCAGCCCTGATAACAATAACTATGGCTACACCTTC	CASSPDNNNYGYTF
few	TRBV9	.	TRBJ2-5	TGTGCCAGCAGCGTAATAGGGGACCAAGAGACCCAGTACTTC	CASSVIGDQETQYF
few	TRBV6-5	.	TRBJ2-1	TGTGCCAGCAGCCAAACCTTAGTAGACCCCCGGGGGAATGAGCAGTTCTTC	CASSQTLVDPRGNEQFF
.	TRBV5-8	.	TRBJ2-3	TGTGCCAGCATCGCAAAAAGCCTCGGGCCTTTCACAGATACGCAGTATTTT	CASIAKSLGPFTDTQYF
.	TRBV6-6	TRBD2	TRBJ2-1	TGTGCCAGCAGCTCCGGAGCGGGGGCGAACTACAATGAGCAGTTCTTC	CASSSGAGANYNEQFF
.	TRBV4-1	.	TRBJ1-1	TGCGCCAGCAGCCAAGATGGGGGGCCCGACACTGAAGCTTTCTTT	CASSQDGGPDTEAFF
.	TRBV7-2	TRBD1	TRBJ2-1	TGTGCCAGCAGCTCGGGACAGGGGGGCTATGAGCAGTTCTTC	CASSSGQGGYEQFF
many	TRBV7-6	TRBD2	TRBJ2-3	TGTGCCAGCAGCTTAAGACTAGCGGGGGGTAAAGATACGCAGTATTTT	CASSLRLAGGKDTQYF
.	TRBV6-5	TRBD2	TRBJ2-7	TGTGCCAGCAGTTACTCCCAGCAGCTAGCGGGGTTCAACGAGCAGTACTTC	CASSYSQQLAGFNEQYF
once	TRBV7-9	TRBD1	TRBJ2-4	TGTGCCAGCAGCTTAGTGGGACAGGGAAACATTCAGTACTTC	CASSLVGQGNIQYF
many	TRBV7-6	TRBD1	TRBJ1-1	TGTGCCAGCAGCCTGGGACAGGGGGGCCTGAACACTGAAGCTTTCTTT	CASSLGQGGLNTEAFF
few	TRBV6-6	.	TRBJ2-1	TGTGCCAGCAGTTACTCTGACATGGAGCAGTTCTTC	CASSYSDMEQFF
.	TRBV12-3/TRBV12-4	.	TRBJ1-5	TGTGCCAGCAGATTCGGGTCTCCCCCACAGCCCCAGCATTTT	CASRFGSPPQPQHF
.	TRBV6-5	.	TRBJ2-1	TGTGCCAGCAGCTTACTGCCGGGCCAGTTGGAGTTCAATGAGCAGTTCTTC	CASSLLPGQLEFNEQFF
.	TRBV27	.	TRBJ1-1	TGTGCCAGCAGTTTAAAAGGGGGGTATAACACTGAAGCTTTCTTT	CASSLKGGYNTEAFF
.	TRBV9	.	TRBJ2-1	TGTGCCAGCAGCGAGGGGACGTCCTACAATGAGCAGTTCTTC	CASSEGTSYNEQFF
.	TRBV6-1	.	TRBJ2-5	TGTGCCAGCAGCCCTACGACAGACCAAGAGACCCAGTACTTC	CASSPTTDQETQYF
.	TRBV29-1	TRBD1	TRBJ2-6	TGCAGCGTCTCGGACAGGAGGCCTACTGGGGCCAACGTCCTGACTTTC	CSVSDRRPTGANVLTF
.	TRBV4-2	.	TRBJ1-6	TGTGCCAGCAGCCAAGATAATTGGCAGGGCAGTACCTATAATTCACCCCTCCACTTT	CASSQDNWQGSTYNSPLHF
.	TRBV7-6	.	TRBJ2-3	TGTGCCAGCAGCTTAGAGGTCCGGGGGGCTACAGATACGCAGTATTTT	CASSLEVRGATDTQYF
.	TRBV14	.	TRBJ2-1	TGTGCCAGCAGCCCCATCGGATTCCATCTTAACAATGAGCAGTTCTTC	CASSPIGFHLNNEQFF
.	TRBV13	TRBD1	TRBJ1-6	TGTGCCAGCAGCCCTGACAGGGGTAGAATGAATTCACCCCTCCACTTT	CASSPDRGRMNSPLHF
few	TRBV7-9	.	TRBJ2-4	TGTGCCAGCAGCTCCGTAAGCGGCGTTGGCAAAAACATTCAGTACTTC	CASSSVSGVGKNIQYF
.	TRBV9	.	TRBJ2-1	TGTGCCAGCAGCCCTCGAGAGTATTCGGACAATGAGCAGTTCTTC	CASSPREYSDNEQFF
.	TRBV4-1	TRBD2	TRBJ2-3	TGCGCCAGCAGCCAAGAACCCACTAGCGGGAGCGCAGATACGCAGTATTTT	CASSQEPTSGSADTQYF
few	TRBV7-9	.	TRBJ2-5	TGTGCCAGCAGCTCCGGACCTTTTAAGGCAAAAGAGACCCAGTACTTC	CASSSGPFKAKETQYF
few	TRBV7-6	.	TRBJ1-1	TGTGCCAGCAGCCGCGCAGGGTCTGAAGCTTTCTTT	CASSRAGSEAFF
.	TRBV6-1	.	TRBJ2-2	TGTGCCAGCACGGGGTCCGGGGAGCTGTTTTTT	CASTGSGELFF
.	TRBV6-1	.	TRBJ2-2	TGTGCCAGCAGTGAAGGCATTGGGGGGGGCGCTTCTGGCGGGGAGCTGTTTTTT	CASSEGIGGGASGGELFF
.	TRBV7-9	TRBD1	TRBJ1-5	TGTGCCAGCAGAAGGACAGGATCGGGTCAGCCCCAGCATTTT	CASRRTGSGQPQHF
.	TRBV19	.	TRBJ2-7	TGTGCCAGTAGTATCATTGGCAGTACCTACGAGCAGTACTTC	CASSIIGSTYEQYF
.	TRBV6-6	TRBD1	TRBJ2-3	TGTGCCAGCGGTTACTCGAACAGGGTCACGGACAGGGATACGCAGTATTTT	CASGYSNRVTDRDTQYF
.	TRBV29-1	TRBD2	TRBJ2-3	TGCAGCGTTGGGGTAGCGGGGGGGCAAGATACGCAGTATTTT	CSVGVAGGQDTQYF
few	TRBV10-1	.	TRBJ2-7	TGCGCCAGCAGTGAGGAGCAGTACTTC	CASSEEQYF
.	TRBV19	.	TRBJ2-5	TGTGCCAGTAGTATTTCGGGGACTCAGGAGACCCAGTACTTC	CASSISGTQETQYF
.	TRBV25-1	.	TRBJ1-2	TGTGCCAGCAGGGGAGACAGATTCATGTCTAACTATGGCTACACCTTC	CASRGDRFMSNYGYTF
.	TRBV5-1	TRBD2	TRBJ2-3	TGCGCCAGCAGCAATGGAGTCGCTAGCGGTCCAGATACGCAGTATTTT	CASSNGVASGPDTQYF